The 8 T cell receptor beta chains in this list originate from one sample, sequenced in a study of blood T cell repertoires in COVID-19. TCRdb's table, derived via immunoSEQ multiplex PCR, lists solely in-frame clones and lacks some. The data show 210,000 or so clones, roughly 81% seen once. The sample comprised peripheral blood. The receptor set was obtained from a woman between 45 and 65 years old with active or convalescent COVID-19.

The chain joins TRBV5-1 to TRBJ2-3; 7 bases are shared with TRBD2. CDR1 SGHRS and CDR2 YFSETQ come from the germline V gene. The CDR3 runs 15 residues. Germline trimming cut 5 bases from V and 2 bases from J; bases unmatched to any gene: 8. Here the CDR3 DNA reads TGCGCCAGCAGGGATAGCGGGTATGCCACAGATACGCAGTATTTT. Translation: CASRDSGYATDTQYF.

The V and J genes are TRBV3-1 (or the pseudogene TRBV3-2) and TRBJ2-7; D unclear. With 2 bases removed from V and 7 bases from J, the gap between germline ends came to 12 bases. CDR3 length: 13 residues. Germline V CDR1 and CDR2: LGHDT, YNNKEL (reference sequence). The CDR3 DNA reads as TGTGCCAGCAGCCAACCACCCTGGCGGGAGCAGTACTTC. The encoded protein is CASSQPPWREQYF.

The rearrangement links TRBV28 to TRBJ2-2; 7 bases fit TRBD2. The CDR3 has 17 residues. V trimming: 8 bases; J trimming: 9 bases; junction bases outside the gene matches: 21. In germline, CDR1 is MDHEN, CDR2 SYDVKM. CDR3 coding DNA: TGTGCCAGCGGGTCACCGGGACTACCAACACCTGCTCGGGAGCTGTTTTTT. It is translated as CASGSPGLPTPARELFF. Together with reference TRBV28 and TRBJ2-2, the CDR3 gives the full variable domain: DVKVTQSSRYLVKRTGEKVFLECVQDMDHENMFWYRQDPGLGLRLIYFSYDVKMKEKGDIPEGYSVSREKKERFSLILESASTNQTSMYLCASGSPGLPTPARELFFGEGSRLTVL.

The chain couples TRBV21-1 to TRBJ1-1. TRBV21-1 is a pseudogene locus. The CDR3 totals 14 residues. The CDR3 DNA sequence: TGTGCCAGCAGCAGACCTCCCGAGGGTCCTGAAGCTTTCTTT. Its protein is CASSRPPEGPEAFF.

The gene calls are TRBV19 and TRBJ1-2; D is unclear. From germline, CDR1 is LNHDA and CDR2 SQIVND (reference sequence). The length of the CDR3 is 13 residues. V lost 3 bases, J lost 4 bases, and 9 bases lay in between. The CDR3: CASSMVAGYGYTF. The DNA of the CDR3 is TGTGCCAGTAGTATGGTCGCGGGCTATGGCTACACCTTC.

In nucleotides, the CDR3 is TGTGCCATCAGTAAGGGGACAGGGGGAAACACCATATATTTT. The encoded protein is CAISKGTGGNTIYF. The chain recombines TRBV10-3 with TRBJ1-3; 9 bases match TRBD1. V lost 5 bases, J lost 4 bases, and 3 bases stayed unmatched. This CDR3 has 14 amino acids. Germline CDR1 and CDR2: ENHRY and SYGVKD.

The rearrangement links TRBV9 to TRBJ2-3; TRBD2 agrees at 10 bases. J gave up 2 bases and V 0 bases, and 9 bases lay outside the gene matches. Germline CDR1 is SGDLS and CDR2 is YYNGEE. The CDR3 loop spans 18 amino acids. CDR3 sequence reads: CASSVGLAGVTPTDTQYF. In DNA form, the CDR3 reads TGTGCCAGCAGCGTAGGGCTAGCGGGGGTCACCCCCACAGATACGCAGTATTTT. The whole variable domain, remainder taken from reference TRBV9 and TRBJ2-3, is DSGVTQTPKHLITATGQRVTLRCSPRSGDLSVYWYQQSLDQGLQFLIQYYNGEERAKGNILERFSAQQFPDLHSELNLSSLELGDSALYFCASSVGLAGVTPTDTQYFGPGTRLTVL.

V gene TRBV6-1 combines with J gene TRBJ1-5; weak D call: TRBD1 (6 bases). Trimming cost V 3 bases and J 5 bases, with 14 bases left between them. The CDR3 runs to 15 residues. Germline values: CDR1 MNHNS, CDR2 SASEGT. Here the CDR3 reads CASSDVDRTHQPQHF. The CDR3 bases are TGTGCCAGCAGTGACGTAGACAGGACCCATCAGCCCCAGCATTTT.